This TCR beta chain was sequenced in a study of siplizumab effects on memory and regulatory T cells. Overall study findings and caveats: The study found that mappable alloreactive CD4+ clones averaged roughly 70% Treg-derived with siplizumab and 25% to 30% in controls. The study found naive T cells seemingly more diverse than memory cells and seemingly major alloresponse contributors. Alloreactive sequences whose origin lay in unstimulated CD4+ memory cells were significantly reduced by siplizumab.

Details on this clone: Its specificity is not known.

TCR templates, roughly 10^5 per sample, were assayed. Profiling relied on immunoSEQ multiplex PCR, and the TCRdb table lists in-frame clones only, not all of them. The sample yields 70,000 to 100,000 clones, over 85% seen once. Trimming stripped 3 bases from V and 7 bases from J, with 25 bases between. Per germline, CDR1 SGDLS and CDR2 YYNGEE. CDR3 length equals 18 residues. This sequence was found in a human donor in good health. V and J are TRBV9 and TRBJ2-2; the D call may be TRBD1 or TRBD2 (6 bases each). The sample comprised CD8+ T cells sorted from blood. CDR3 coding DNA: TGTGCCAGCAGCGGACCACCTAGGGGGGACGGAGGTGGCGGGGAGCTGTTTTTT. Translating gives CASSGPPRGDGGGGELFF.